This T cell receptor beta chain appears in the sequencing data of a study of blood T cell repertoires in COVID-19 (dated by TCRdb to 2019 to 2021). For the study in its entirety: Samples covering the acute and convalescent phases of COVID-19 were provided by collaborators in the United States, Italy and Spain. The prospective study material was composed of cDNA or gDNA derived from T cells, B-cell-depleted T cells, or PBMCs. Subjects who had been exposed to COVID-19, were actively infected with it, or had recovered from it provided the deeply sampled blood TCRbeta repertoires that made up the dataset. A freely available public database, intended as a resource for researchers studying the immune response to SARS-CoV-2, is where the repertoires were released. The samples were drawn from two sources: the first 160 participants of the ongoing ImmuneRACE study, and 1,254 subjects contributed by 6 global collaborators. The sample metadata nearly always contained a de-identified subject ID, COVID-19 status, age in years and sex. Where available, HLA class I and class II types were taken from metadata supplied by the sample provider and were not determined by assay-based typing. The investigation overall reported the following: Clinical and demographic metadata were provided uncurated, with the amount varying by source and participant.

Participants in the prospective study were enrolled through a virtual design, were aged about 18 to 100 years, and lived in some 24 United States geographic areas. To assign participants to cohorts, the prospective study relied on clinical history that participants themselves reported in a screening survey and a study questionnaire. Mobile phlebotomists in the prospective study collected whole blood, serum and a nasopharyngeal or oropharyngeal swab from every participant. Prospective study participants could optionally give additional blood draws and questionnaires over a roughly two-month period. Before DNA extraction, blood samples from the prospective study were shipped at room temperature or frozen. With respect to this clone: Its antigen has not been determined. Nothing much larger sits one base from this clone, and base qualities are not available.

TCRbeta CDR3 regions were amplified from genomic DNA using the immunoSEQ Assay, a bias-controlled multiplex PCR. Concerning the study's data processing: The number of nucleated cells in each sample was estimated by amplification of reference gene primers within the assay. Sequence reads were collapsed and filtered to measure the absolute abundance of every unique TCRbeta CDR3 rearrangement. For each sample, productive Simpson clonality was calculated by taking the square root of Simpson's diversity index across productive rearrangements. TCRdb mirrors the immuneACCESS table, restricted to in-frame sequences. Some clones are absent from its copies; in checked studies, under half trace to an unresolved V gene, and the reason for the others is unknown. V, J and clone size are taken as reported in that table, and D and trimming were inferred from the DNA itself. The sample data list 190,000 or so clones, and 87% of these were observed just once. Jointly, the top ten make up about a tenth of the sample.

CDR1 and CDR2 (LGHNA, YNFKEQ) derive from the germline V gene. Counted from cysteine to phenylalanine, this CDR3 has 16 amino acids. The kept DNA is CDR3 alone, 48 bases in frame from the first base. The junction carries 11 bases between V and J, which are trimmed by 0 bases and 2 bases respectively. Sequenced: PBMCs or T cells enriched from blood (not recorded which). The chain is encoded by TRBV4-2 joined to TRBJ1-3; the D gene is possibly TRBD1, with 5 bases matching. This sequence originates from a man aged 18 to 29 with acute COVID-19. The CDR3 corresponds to CASSQEAGGAGNTIYF. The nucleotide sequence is TGTGCCAGCAGCCAAGAAGCGGGAGGGGCTGGAAACACCATATATTTT.